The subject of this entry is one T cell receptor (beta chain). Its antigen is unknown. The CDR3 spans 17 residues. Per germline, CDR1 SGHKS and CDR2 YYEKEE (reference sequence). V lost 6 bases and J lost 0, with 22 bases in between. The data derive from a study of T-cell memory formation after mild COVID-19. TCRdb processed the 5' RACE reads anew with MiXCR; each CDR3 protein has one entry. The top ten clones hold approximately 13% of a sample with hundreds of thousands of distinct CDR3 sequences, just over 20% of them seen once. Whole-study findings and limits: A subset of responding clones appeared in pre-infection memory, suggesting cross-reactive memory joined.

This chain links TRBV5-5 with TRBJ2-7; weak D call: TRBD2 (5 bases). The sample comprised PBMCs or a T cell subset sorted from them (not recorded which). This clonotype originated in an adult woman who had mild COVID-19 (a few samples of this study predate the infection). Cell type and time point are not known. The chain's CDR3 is CASINNGRGGNSYEQYF. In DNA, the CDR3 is TGTGCCAGCATAAACAATGGGAGAGGTGGGAACTCCTACGAGCAGTACTTC.